This is a list of T cell receptor beta chains from one sample in a study of T cells in Graves' hyperthyroidism and ophthalmopathy. TCRdb recomputed calls from the multiplex PCR reads with MiXCR, one row per CDR3 protein. There are just under 750,000 distinct CDR3 sequences in the sample; about a third occur only once, and 31% lies in the top ten. Sequencing was performed on blood. These receptors all come from a woman between 40 and 50 years old with Graves' hyperthyroidism. The CDR3 runs from the conserved cysteine through the conserved F or W. The D gene is left open where the match is weak. Clone size appears in some rows only: once, few, many, or a class for an expanded clone.

j_gene: TRBJ2-7; v_gene: TRBV10-3; d_gene: TRBD1; abundance: many; CDR3aa: CAIGQGLDEQYF; CDR3nt: TGTGCCATCGGACAGGGGTTGGACGAGCAGTACTTC
j_gene: TRBJ2-3; v_gene: TRBV2; d_gene: NA; abundance: NA; CDR3aa: CASYLSGDTQYF; CDR3nt: TGTGCCAGCTACCTCTCAGGGGATACGCAGTATTTT
j_gene: TRBJ1-1; v_gene: TRBV9; d_gene: NA; abundance: NA; CDR3aa: CASSPWGGGNTEAFF; CDR3nt: TGTGCCAGCAGCCCCTGGGGGGGCGGGAACACTGAAGCTTTCTTT
j_gene: TRBJ2-7; v_gene: TRBV6-5; d_gene: TRBD2; abundance: few; CDR3aa: CASSYSKSGSLSYEQYF; CDR3nt: TGTGCCAGCAGTTACTCTAAAAGCGGGAGTCTGTCCTACGAGCAGTACTTC
j_gene: TRBJ1-1; v_gene: TRBV10-3; d_gene: NA; abundance: NA; CDR3aa: CANALGSDTEAFF; CDR3nt: TGTGCCAACGCCCTGGGTTCGGACACTGAAGCTTTCTTT
j_gene: TRBJ2-6; v_gene: TRBV9; d_gene: NA; abundance: NA; CDR3aa: CASSDQNSSGANVLTF; CDR3nt: TGTGCCAGCAGCGATCAAAACAGCTCTGGGGCCAACGTCCTGACTTTC
j_gene: TRBJ1-5; v_gene: TRBV6-5; d_gene: NA; abundance: many; CDR3aa: CASTQRDSYQPQHF; CDR3nt: TGTGCCAGCACCCAACGTGACAGTTATCAGCCCCAGCATTTT
j_gene: TRBJ2-7; v_gene: TRBV12-3/TRBV12-4; d_gene: NA; abundance: few; CDR3aa: CASSYGEPYEQYF; CDR3nt: TGTGCCAGCAGTTACGGGGAACCCTACGAGCAGTACTTC
j_gene: TRBJ1-1; v_gene: TRBV6-2/TRBV6-3; d_gene: NA; abundance: NA; CDR3aa: CASSYYEGRSNTEAFF; CDR3nt: TGTGCCAGCAGTTATTATGAGGGGAGGTCGAACACTGAAGCTTTCTTT
j_gene: TRBJ1-4; v_gene: TRBV6-5; d_gene: NA; abundance: NA; CDR3aa: CASSTTGSTNEKLFF; CDR3nt: TGTGCCAGCAGTACGACGGGTTCAACTAATGAAAAACTGTTTTTT
j_gene: TRBJ1-4; v_gene: TRBV7-2; d_gene: NA; abundance: many; CDR3aa: CASSKIGSGEKLFF; CDR3nt: TGTGCCAGCAGCAAGATCGGCAGCGGCGAAAAACTGTTTTTT
j_gene: TRBJ1-2; v_gene: TRBV20-1; d_gene: NA; abundance: NA; CDR3aa: CSAGDTNYGYTF; CDR3nt: TGCAGTGCTGGGGACACAAACTATGGCTACACCTTC
j_gene: TRBJ2-2; v_gene: TRBV4-3; d_gene: TRBD1; abundance: once; CDR3aa: CASSQDRTGGLTGELFF; CDR3nt: TGCGCCAGCAGCCAAGACCGGACAGGGGGCCTCACCGGGGAGCTGTTTTTT
j_gene: TRBJ2-5; v_gene: TRBV29-1; d_gene: TRBD1; abundance: NA; CDR3aa: CSVDRTGNQETQYF; CDR3nt: TGCAGCGTGGACCGGACAGGGAACCAAGAGACCCAGTACTTC
j_gene: TRBJ1-6; v_gene: TRBV2; d_gene: NA; abundance: many; CDR3aa: CASSKTDSSSHPNSPLHF; CDR3nt: TGTGCCAGCAGTAAAACGGACAGCTCATCCCATCCTAATTCACCCCTCCACTTT
j_gene: TRBJ1-1; v_gene: TRBV19; d_gene: NA; abundance: NA; CDR3aa: CASSLLNTEAVF; CDR3nt: TGTGCCAGTAGTTTATTAAACACTGAAGCTGTCTTT
j_gene: TRBJ1-1; v_gene: TRBV6-5; d_gene: NA; abundance: many; CDR3aa: CATRRGMNTEAFF; CDR3nt: TGTGCCACACGAAGGGGCATGAACACTGAAGCTTTCTTT
j_gene: TRBJ2-7; v_gene: TRBV2; d_gene: NA; abundance: NA; CDR3aa: CASRETESSYEQYF; CDR3nt: TGTGCCAGCAGGGAGACAGAGAGCTCCTACGAGCAGTACTTC
j_gene: TRBJ1-3; v_gene: TRBV6-5; d_gene: NA; abundance: few; CDR3aa: CASSLIGEGPGNTIYF; CDR3nt: TGTGCCAGCAGCCTAATCGGGGAGGGTCCAGGAAACACCATATATTTT
j_gene: TRBJ2-5; v_gene: TRBV7-9; d_gene: NA; abundance: few; CDR3aa: CASSSGVAGKETQYF; CDR3nt: TGTGCCAGCAGCTCAGGTGTGGCGGGGAAAGAGACCCAGTACTTC
j_gene: TRBJ2-6; v_gene: TRBV19; d_gene: TRBD1; abundance: many; CDR3aa: CASSIGQGARYSGANVLTF; CDR3nt: TGTGCCAGTAGTATTGGTCAGGGGGCCCGTTACTCTGGGGCCAACGTCCTGACTTTC
j_gene: TRBJ2-7; v_gene: TRBV10-3; d_gene: NA; abundance: NA; CDR3aa: CASSEGSGPFYEQYF; CDR3nt: TGTGCCAGCAGTGAAGGGTCGGGGCCCTTCTACGAGCAGTACTTC
j_gene: TRBJ1-4; v_gene: TRBV12-3/TRBV12-4; d_gene: NA; abundance: NA; CDR3aa: CASSLIGETNEKLFF; CDR3nt: TGTGCCAGCAGTTTAATCGGTGAAACTAATGAAAAACTGTTTTTT
j_gene: TRBJ2-7; v_gene: TRBV7-9; d_gene: TRBD1; abundance: many; CDR3aa: CASSLMGTGVEEQYF; CDR3nt: TGTGCCAGCAGCTTGATGGGGACAGGGGTCGAAGAGCAGTACTTC
j_gene: TRBJ1-5; v_gene: TRBV7-2; d_gene: NA; abundance: many; CDR3aa: CASSYNRDQPQHF; CDR3nt: TGTGCCAGCAGCTACAACAGGGACCAGCCCCAGCATTTT
j_gene: TRBJ1-6; v_gene: TRBV6-5; d_gene: NA; abundance: NA; CDR3aa: CASSFDSRGNSPLHF; CDR3nt: TGTGCCAGCAGTTTCGACTCCAGGGGTAATTCACCCCTCCACTTT
j_gene: TRBJ2-5; v_gene: TRBV20-1; d_gene: NA; abundance: few; CDR3aa: CSALTGTETQYF; CDR3nt: TGCAGTGCTCTAACAGGGACGGAGACCCAGTACTTC
j_gene: TRBJ1-5; v_gene: TRBV12-3/TRBV12-4; d_gene: NA; abundance: many; CDR3aa: CASSLGGSQPQHF; CDR3nt: TGTGCCAGCAGTTTAGGAGGGAGTCAGCCCCAGCATTTT
j_gene: TRBJ1-5; v_gene: TRBV12-3/TRBV12-4; d_gene: NA; abundance: many; CDR3aa: CASSLSGTNQPQHF; CDR3nt: TGTGCCAGCAGTTTAAGTGGGACGAATCAGCCCCAGCATTTT
j_gene: TRBJ1-4; v_gene: TRBV11-2; d_gene: NA; abundance: NA; CDR3aa: CASSYGLVGGEKLFF; CDR3nt: TGTGCCAGCAGCTACGGACTAGTGGGAGGAGAAAAACTGTTTTTT
j_gene: TRBJ2-3; v_gene: TRBV7-2; d_gene: NA; abundance: once; CDR3aa: CASSFQGADTQYF; CDR3nt: TGTGCCAGCAGCTTTCAAGGGGCAGATACGCAGTATTTT
j_gene: TRBJ2-5; v_gene: TRBV20-1; d_gene: TRBD1; abundance: many; CDR3aa: CSAPTGGETQYF; CDR3nt: TGCAGTGCTCCTACAGGGGGAGAGACCCAGTACTTC
j_gene: TRBJ2-6; v_gene: TRBV10-3; d_gene: TRBD1; abundance: few; CDR3aa: CAATPGTGLSGANVLTF; CDR3nt: TGTGCCGCAACACCCGGGACAGGCCTCTCCGGGGCCAACGTCCTGACTTTC
j_gene: TRBJ1-1; v_gene: TRBV7-3; d_gene: NA; abundance: few; CDR3aa: CASSFGGTTEAFF; CDR3nt: TGTGCCAGCAGCTTCGGAGGGACCACTGAAGCTTTCTTT
j_gene: TRBJ2-5; v_gene: TRBV12-3/TRBV12-4; d_gene: TRBD2; abundance: few; CDR3aa: CASSLLISGKIPETQYF; CDR3nt: TGTGCCAGCAGTTTACTTATCAGCGGGAAGATCCCCGAGACCCAGTACTTC